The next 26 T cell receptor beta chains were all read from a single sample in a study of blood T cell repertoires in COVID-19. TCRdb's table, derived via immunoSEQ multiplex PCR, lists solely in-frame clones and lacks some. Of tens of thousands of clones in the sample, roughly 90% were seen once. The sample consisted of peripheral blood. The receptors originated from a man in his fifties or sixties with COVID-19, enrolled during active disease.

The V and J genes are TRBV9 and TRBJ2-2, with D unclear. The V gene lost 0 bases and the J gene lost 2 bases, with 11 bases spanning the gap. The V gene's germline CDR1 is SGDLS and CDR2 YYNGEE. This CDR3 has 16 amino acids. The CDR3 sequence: CASSVAGRRNTGELFF. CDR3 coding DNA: TGTGCCAGCAGCGTAGCTGGCAGGCGAAACACCGGGGAGCTGTTTTTT.

CDR3 sequence: CASSLFPYNDGGANEQFF. CDR3 DNA: TGTGCCAGCAGTTTATTCCCTTATAATGATGGAGGAGCTAATGAGCAGTTCTTC. This rearrangement joins TRBV27 to TRBJ2-1, with D possibly matching TRBD2 (5 bases). The germline V gene has CDR1 MNHEY and CDR2 SMNVEV (reference sequence). V was shortened by 1 base and J by 7 bases, with 23 bases between the two germline ends. The CDR3 length is 18 residues.

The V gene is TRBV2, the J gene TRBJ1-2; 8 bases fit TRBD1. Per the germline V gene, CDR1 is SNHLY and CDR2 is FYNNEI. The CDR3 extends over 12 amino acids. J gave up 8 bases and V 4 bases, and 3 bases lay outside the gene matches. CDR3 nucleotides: TGTGCCAGCAGTGGGACAGGGAAAGGCTACACCTTC. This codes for CASSGTGKGYTF.

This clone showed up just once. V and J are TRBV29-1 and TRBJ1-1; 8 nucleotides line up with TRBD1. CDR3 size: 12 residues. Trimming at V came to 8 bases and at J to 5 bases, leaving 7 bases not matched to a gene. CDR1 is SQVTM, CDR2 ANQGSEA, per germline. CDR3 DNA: TGCAGCATTGGACAGGGTAAGACTGAAGCTTTCTTT. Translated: CSIGQGKTEAFF.

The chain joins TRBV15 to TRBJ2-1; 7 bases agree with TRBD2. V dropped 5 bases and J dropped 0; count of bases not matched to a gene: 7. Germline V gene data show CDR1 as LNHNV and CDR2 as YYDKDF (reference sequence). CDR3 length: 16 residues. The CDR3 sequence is CATSVAGEDSYNEQFF. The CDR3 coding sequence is TGTGCCACCAGCGTCGCGGGGGAAGACTCCTACAATGAGCAGTTCTTC.

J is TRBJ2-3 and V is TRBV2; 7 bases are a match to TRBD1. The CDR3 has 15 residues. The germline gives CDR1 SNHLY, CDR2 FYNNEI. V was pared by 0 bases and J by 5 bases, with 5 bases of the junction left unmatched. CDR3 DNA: TGTGCCAGCAGTGAAGCTAGACAGGGTCAAGATACGCAGTATTTT. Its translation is CASSEARQGQDTQYF.

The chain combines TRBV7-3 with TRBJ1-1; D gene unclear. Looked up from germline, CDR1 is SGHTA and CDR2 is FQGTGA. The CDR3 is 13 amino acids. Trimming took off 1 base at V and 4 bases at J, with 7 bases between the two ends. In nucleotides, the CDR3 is TGTGCCAGCAGCTTAAACGAGGTCACTGAAGCTTTCTTT. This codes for CASSLNEVTEAFF.

The CDR3 nucleotides are TGTGCCAGCAGTGAAGGCTTCGGCGGGGGGGCGGCAGATACGCAGTATTTT. Residues: CASSEGFGGGAADTQYF. The chain carries TRBV2 and TRBJ2-3; the match to TRBD2 covers 9 bases. Germline V CDR1 and CDR2: SNHLY, FYNNEI. This CDR3 spans 17 amino acids. Trimming at V came to 1 base and at J to 4 bases, leaving 9 bases not matched to a gene.

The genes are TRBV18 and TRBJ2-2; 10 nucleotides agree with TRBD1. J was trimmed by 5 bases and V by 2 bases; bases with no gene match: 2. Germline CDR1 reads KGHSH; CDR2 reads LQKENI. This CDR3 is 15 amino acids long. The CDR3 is CASSPRQGATGELFF. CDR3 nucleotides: TGTGCCAGCTCACCAAGACAGGGGGCTACCGGGGAGCTGTTTTTT.

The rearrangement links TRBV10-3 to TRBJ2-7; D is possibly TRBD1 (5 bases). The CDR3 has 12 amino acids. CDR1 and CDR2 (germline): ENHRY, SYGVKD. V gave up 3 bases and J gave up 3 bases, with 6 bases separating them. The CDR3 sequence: CAISDQGYEQYF. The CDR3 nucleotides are TGTGCCATCAGTGACCAGGGCTACGAGCAGTACTTC.

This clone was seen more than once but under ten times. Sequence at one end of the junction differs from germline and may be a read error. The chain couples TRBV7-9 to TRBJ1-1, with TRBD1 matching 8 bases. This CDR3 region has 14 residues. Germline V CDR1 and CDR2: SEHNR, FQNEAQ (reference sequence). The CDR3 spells CASSSRQGNSEAFF. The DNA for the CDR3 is TGTGCCAGCAGCTCCCGACAGGGGAACTCTGAAGCTTTCTTT.

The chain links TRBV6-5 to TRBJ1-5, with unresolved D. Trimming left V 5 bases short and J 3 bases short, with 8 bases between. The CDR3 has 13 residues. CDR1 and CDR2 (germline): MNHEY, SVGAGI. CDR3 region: CASSTQNNQPQHF. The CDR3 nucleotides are TGTGCCAGCAGTACCCAGAACAATCAGCCCCAGCATTTT.

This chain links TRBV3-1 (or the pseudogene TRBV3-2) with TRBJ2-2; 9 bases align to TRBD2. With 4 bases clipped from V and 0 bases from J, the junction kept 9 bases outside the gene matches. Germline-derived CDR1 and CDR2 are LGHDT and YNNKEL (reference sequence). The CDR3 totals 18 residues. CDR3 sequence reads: CASSRTGTSRTNTGELFF. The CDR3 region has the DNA TGTGCCAGCAGCCGAACCGGGACTAGCAGAACGAACACCGGGGAGCTGTTTTTT.

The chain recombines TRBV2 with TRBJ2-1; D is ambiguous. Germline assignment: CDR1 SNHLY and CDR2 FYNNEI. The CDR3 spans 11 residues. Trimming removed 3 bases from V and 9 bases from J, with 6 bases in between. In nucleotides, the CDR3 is TGTGCCAGCAGTGAGGAGTTTGAGCAGTTCTTC. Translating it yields CASSEEFEQFF.

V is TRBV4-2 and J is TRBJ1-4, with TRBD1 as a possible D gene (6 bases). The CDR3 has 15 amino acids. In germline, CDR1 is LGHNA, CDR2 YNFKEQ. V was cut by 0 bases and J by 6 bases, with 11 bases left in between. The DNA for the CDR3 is TGTGCCAGCAGCCAAGATGTGGGGGCTGATGAAAAACTGTTTTTT. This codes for CASSQDVGADEKLFF.

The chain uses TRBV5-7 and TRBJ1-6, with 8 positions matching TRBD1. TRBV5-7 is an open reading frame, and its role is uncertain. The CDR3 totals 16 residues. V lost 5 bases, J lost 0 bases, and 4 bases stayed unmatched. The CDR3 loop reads CASRGDRSSYNSPLHF. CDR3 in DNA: TGTGCCAGCAGGGGGGACAGGAGCTCCTATAATTCACCCCTCCACTTT.

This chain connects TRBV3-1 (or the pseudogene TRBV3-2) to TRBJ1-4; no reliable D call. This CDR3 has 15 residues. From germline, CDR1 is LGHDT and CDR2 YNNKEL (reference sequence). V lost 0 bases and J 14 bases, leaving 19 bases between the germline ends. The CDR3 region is CASSQDSVPTSFLFF. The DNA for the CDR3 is TGTGCCAGCAGCCAAGATTCGGTTCCGACATCTTTCCTGTTTTTT.

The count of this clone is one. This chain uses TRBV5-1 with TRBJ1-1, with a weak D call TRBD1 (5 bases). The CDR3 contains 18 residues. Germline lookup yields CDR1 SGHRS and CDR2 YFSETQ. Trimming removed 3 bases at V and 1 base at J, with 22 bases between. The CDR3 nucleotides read TGCGCCAGCAGCTGGGGGGGGTCCTGGACCCTAGAGAACACTGAAGCTTTCTTT. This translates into CASSWGGSWTLENTEAFF.

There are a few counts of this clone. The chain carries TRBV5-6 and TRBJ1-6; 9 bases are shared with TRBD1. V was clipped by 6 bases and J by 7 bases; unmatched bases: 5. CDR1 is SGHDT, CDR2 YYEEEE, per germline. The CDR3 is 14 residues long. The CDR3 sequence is CASNIGQGNSPLHF. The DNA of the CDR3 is TGTGCCAGCAACATAGGACAGGGGAATTCACCCCTCCACTTT.

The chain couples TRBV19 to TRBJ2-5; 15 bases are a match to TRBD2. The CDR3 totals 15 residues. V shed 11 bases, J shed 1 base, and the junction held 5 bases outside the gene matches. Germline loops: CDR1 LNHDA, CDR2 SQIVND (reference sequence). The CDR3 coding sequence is TGTGCCTCGGGGACTAGCGGGGGGTTCCAAGAGACCCAGTACTTC. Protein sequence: CASGTSGGFQETQYF. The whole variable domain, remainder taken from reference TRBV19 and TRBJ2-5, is DGGITQSPKYLFRKEGQNVTLSCEQNLNHDAMYWYRQDPGQGLRLIYYSQIVNDFQKGDIAEGYSVSREKKESFPLTVTSAQKNPTAFYLCASGTSGGFQETQYFGPGTRLLVL.

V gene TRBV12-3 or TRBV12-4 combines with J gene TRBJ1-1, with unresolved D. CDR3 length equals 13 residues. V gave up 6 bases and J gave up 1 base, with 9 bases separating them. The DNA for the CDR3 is TGTGCCAGCAGGGAGGCCTCGAACACTGAAGCTTTCTTT. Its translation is CASREASNTEAFF.

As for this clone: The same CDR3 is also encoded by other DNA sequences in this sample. CDR3 nucleotides: TGTGCCAGCAGCCCGGACAGGGGGCAGGGCTATGGCTACACCTTC. Its translation is CASSPDRGQGYGYTF. This chain uses TRBV7-2 with TRBJ1-2; TRBD1 aligns across 11 bases. CDR1 and CDR2 from the germline V gene are SGHTA and FQGNSA. The V and J ends lost 5 bases and 4 bases, in that order; junction bases with no gene match: 6. The CDR3 totals 15 residues.

As DNA, the CDR3 is TGTGCCAGCAGCTTCCTAAATGATTATGGCTACACCTTC. The encoded protein is CASSFLNDYGYTF. The V and J genes are TRBV5-6 and TRBJ1-2; D is ambiguous. CDR1 is SGHDT and CDR2 is YYEEEE in the germline V gene. V shed 2 bases and J shed 5 bases, with 10 bases lying between them. This CDR3 has 13 residues.

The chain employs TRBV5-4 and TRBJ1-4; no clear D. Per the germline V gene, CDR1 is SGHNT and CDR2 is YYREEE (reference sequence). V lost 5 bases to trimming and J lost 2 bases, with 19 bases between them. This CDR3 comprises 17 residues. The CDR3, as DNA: TGTGCCAGCAGAAACTACCTCCTCAGCGACACTAATGAAAAACTGTTTTTT. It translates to CASRNYLLSDTNEKLFF.

This CDR3 is CASSLVLAGDYSYEQYF. The CDR3 nucleotides read TGCGCCAGCAGCTTGGTTCTAGCGGGGGACTATTCCTACGAGCAGTACTTC. The chain combines TRBV5-1 with TRBJ2-7; 10 bases are a match to TRBD2. The ends lost 0 bases at V and 1 base at J; junction bases unmatched: 7. Germline assignment: CDR1 SGHRS and CDR2 YFSETQ. This CDR3 has 17 residues.

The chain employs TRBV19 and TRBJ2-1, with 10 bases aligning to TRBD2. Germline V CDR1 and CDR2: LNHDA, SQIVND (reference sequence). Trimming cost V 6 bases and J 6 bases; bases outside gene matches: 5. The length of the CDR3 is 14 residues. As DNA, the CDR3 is TGTGCCAGTAGGCGGACTAGCGGACTCAATGAGCAGTTCTTC. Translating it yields CASRRTSGLNEQFF.